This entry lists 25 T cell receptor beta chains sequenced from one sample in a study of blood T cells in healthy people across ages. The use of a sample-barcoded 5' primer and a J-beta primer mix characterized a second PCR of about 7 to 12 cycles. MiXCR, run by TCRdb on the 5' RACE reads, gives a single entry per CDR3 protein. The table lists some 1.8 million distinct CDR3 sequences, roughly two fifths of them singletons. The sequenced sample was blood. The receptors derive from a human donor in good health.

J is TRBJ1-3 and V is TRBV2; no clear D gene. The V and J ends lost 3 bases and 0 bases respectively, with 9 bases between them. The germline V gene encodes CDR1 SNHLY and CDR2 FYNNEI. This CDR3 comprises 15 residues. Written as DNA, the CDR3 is TGTGCCAGCAGTGACAGGACTAACTCTGGAAACACCATATATTTT. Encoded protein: CASSDRTNSGNTIYF.

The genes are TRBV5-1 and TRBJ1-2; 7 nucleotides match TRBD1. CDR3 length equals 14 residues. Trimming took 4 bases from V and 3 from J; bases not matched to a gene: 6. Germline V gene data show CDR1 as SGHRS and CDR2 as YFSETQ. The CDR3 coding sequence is TGCGCCAGCAGCGATAAACAGGGGTACTATGGCTACACCTTC. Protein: CASSDKQGYYGYTF. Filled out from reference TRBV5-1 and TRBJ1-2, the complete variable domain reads KAGVTQTPRYLIKTRGQQVTLSCSPISGHRSVSWYQQTPGQGLQFLFEYFSETQRNKGNFPGRFSGRQFSNSRSEMNVSTLELGDSALYLCASSDKQGYYGYTFGSGTRLTVV.

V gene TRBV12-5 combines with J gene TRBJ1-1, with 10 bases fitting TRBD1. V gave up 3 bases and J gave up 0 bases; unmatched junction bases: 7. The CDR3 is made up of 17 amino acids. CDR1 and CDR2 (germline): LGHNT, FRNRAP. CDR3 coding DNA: TGTGCTAGTGGTTTCGCGGGACAGGGGTTGATGAACACTGAAGCTTTCTTT. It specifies CASGFAGQGLMNTEAFF. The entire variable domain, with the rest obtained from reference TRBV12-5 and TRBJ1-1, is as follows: DARVTQTPRHKVTEMGQEVTMRCQPILGHNTVFWYRQTMMQGLELLAYFRNRAPLDDSGMPKDRFSAEMPDATLATLKIQPSEPRDSAVYFCASGFAGQGLMNTEAFFGQGTRLTVV.

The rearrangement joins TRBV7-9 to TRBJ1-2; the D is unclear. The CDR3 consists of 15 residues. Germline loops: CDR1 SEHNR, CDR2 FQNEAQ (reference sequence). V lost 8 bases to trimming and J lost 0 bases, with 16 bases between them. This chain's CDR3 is CASLDGEGANYGYTF. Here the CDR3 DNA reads TGTGCCAGCCTGGATGGGGAAGGAGCTAACTATGGCTACACCTTC.

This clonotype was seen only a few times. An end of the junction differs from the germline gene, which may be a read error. The CDR3 coding sequence is TGTACCAGCAGTTTCCCGACTAGCGGCACAGATACGCAGTATTTT. The encoded protein is CTSSFPTSGTDTQYF. The chain is built from TRBV28 and TRBJ2-3; 8 positions agree with TRBD2. Germline V gene lookup returns CDR1 MDHEN and CDR2 SYDVKM. The CDR3 has 15 residues.

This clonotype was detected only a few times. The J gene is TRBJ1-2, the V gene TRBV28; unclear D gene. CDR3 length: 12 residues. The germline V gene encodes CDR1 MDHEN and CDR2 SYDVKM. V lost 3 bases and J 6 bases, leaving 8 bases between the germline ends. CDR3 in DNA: TGTGCCAGCAGTTTCCAGATAGATGGCTACACCTTC. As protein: CASSFQIDGYTF.

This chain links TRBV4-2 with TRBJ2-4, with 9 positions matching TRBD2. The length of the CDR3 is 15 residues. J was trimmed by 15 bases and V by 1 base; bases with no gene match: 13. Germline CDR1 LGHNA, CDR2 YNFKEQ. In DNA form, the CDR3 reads TGTGCCAGCAGCCAAGCTGCGGGGGGGTCCTACGAGCGGTACTTC. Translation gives CASSQAAGGSYERYF.

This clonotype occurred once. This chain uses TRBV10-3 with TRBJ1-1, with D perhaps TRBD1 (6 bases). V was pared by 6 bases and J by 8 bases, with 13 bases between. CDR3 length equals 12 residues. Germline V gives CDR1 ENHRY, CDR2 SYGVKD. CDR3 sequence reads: CAISLVGTEAFF. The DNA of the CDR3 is TGTGCCATCAGCTTAGTCGGGACAGAAGCTTTCTTT.

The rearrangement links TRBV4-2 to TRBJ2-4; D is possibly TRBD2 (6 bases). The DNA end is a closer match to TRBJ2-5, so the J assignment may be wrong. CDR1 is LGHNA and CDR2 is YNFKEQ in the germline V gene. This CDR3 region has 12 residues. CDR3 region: CAVRDSGGTQYF. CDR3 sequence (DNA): TGTGCCGTCCGGGACTCCGGAGGGACCCAGTACTTC.

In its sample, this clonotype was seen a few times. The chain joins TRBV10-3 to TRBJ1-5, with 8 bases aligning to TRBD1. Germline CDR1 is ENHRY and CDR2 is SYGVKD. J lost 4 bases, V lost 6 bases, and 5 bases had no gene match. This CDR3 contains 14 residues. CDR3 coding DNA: TGTGCCATCAGCGAAGGACAGGGAAATCAGCCCCAGCATTTT. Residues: CAISEGQGNQPQHF.

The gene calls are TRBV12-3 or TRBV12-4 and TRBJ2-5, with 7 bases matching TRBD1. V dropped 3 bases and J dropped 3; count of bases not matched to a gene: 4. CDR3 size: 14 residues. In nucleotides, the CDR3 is TGTGCCAGCAGTTTGGACAGGATGGAAGAGACCCAGTACTTC. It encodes CASSLDRMEETQYF.

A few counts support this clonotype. As DNA, the CDR3 is TGTGCGGGGAGTCCAGAATCCTACGAGCAGTACTTC. It translates to CAGSPESYEQYF. V is TRBV2 and J is TRBJ2-7; weak D call: TRBD2 (5 bases). The germline CDR1 and CDR2 sequences are SNHLY and FYNNEI. This CDR3 has 12 residues.

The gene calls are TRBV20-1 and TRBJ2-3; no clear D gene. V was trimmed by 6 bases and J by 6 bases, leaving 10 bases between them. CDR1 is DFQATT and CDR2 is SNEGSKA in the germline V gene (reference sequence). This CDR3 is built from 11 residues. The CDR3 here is CSAVLRDTQYF. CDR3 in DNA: TGCAGTGCCGTCCTCCGGGATACGCAGTATTTT.

In DNA, the CDR3 is TGTGCCAGCAGTCCCACCGATGGGGGAAGGGCTTCGTGGTACTACGAGCAGTACTTC. It translates to CASSPTDGGRASWYYEQYF. This chain uses TRBV28 with TRBJ2-7; D may correspond to TRBD1 or TRBD2 (5 bases each). The CDR3 consists of 19 residues. Trimming took 5 bases from V and 3 from J, leaving 29 bases between them. Germline V gene lookup returns CDR1 MDHEN and CDR2 SYDVKM.

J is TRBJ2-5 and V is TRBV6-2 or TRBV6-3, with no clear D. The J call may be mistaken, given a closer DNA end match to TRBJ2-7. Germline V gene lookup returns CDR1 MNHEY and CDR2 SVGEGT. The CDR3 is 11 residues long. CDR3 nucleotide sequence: TGTGCCAGCAGTCAACAGTTCGAGCAGTACTTC. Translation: CASSQQFEQYF.

Here the CDR3 DNA reads TGTGCCAGCAGTGCAGCGGGGGGCTCCACGGATACGCAGTATTTT. It encodes CASSAAGGSTDTQYF. J is TRBJ2-3 and V is TRBV6-4, with 9 bases matching TRBD2. From germline, CDR1 is MRHNA and CDR2 SNTAGT. The CDR3 is 15 residues long. V dropped 4 bases and J dropped 6; count of bases not matched to a gene: 8.

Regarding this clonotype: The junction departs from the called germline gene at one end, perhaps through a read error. The CDR3 DNA is TGTGCCAGCAGCCCCAGGTTCCGGTGGGGAACTAGTGAAAAACGGTTTTTT. It is translated as CASSPRFRWGTSEKRFF. The chain is built from TRBV7-2 and TRBJ1-4; D unclear. The CDR3 has 17 amino acids. Per the germline V gene, CDR1 is SGHTA and CDR2 is FQGNSA.

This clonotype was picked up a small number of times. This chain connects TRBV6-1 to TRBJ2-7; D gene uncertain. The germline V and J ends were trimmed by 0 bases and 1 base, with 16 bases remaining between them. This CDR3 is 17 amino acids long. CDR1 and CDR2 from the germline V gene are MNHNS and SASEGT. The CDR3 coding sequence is TGTGCCAGCAGTGAAGCGCGGATAGGACCGCGGTCCTACGAGCAGTACTTC. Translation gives CASSEARIGPRSYEQYF.

CDR3 region: CASSLGPPPGQPQHF. For the CDR3, the DNA is TGTGCCAGCAGTTTAGGACCGCCCCCTGGCCAGCCCCAGCATTTT. The chain has TRBV12-3 or TRBV12-4 and TRBJ1-5, with no clear D. V gave up 1 base and J gave up 7 bases, with 14 bases separating them. This CDR3 contains 15 residues.

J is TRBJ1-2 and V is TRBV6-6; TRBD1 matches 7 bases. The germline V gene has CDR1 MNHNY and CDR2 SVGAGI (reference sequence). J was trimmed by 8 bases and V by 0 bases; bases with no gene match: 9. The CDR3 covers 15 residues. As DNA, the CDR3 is TGTGCCAGCAGTTACTCACCCGGGACAGTTTCAGGCTACACCTTC. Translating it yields CASSYSPGTVSGYTF.

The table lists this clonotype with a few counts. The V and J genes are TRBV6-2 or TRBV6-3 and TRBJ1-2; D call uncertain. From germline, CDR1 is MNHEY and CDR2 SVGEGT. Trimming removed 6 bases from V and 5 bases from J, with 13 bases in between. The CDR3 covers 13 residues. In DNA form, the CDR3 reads TGTGCCAGCAGCCCTTCTCCCTGGTATGGCTACACCTTC. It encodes CASSPSPWYGYTF.

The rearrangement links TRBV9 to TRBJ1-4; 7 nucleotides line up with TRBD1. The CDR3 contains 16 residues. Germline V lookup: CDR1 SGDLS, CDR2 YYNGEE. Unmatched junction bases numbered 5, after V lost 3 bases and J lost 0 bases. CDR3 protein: CASSERDRATNEKLFF. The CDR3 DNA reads TGTGCCAGCAGCGAAAGAGACAGGGCAACTAATGAAAAACTGTTTTTT.

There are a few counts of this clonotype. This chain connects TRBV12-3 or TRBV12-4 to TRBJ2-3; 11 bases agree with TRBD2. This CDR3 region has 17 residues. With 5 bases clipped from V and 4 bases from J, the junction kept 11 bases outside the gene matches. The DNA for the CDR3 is TGTGCCAGCAGTACCTCTAGCGGGGGGCCGTCGTCAGATACGCAGTATTTT. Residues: CASSTSSGGPSSDTQYF.

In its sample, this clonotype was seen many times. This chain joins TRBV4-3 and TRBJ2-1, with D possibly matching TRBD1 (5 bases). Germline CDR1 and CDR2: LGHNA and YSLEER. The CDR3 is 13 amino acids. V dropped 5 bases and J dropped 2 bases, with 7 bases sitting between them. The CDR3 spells CASSWGAYNEQFF. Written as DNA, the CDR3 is TGCGCCAGCAGCTGGGGCGCCTACAATGAGCAGTTCTTC.

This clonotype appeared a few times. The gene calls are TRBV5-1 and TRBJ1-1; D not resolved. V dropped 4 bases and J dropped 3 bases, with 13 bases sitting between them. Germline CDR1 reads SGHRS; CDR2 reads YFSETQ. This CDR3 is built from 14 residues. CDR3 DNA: TGCGCCAGCAGCCTAACGGTGAGGGACACTGAAGCTTTCTTT. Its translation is CASSLTVRDTEAFF.